The 9 T cell receptor beta chains below were found in one sample sequenced in a study of T cell responses to AZD1222 COVID-19 vaccine. Sequencing was performed with immunoSEQ multiplex PCR; in TCRdb, only in-frame clones are kept and a portion is missing. Here the sample spans some 190,000 clones, less than 95% being singletons. Here the sequenced sample was peripheral blood, taken 28 days after the second dose of the MenACWY control vaccine. The receptors stem from an adult who received the MenACWY meningococcal vaccine as a control.

This chain links TRBV7-3 with TRBJ2-1; a possible D gene is TRBD2 (5 bases). The CDR3 loop spans 18 amino acids. Trimming pared 4 bases from V and 0 bases from J, leaving 19 bases between. CDR1 is SGHTA and CDR2 is FQGTGA in the germline V gene. CDR3 DNA: TGTGCCAGCAGCTCCCGGGCGAGGTCGGGAAGCTCCTACAATGAGCAGTTCTTC. As protein: CASSSRARSGSSYNEQFF.

The chain joins TRBV27 to TRBJ2-3; D is unresolved. Germline CDR1 and CDR2: MNHEY and SMNVEV (reference sequence). CDR3 length equals 13 residues. Between the trimmed V and J ends, which lost 10 bases and 0 bases, there was a span of 11 bases. The CDR3 protein is CATRIPSTDTQYF. The CDR3 nucleotides are TGTGCCACCCGAATCCCTAGCACAGATACGCAGTATTTT.

The chain is built from TRBV4-2 and TRBJ2-7; D ambiguous. V was cut by 0 bases and J by 0 bases, with 0 bases left in between. CDR3 length equals 12 residues. Germline-derived CDR1 and CDR2 are LGHNA and YNFKEQ. CDR3 region: CASSQDSYEQYF. The CDR3 nucleotides are TGTGCCAGCAGCCAAGACTCCTACGAGCAGTACTTC.

The chain carries TRBV28 and TRBJ1-4, with 7 bases aligning to TRBD1. V gave up 6 bases and J gave up 8 bases; unmatched junction bases: 9. This CDR3 has 14 residues. Germline lookup yields CDR1 MDHEN and CDR2 SYDVKM. The CDR3 nucleotides are TGTGCCAGCAGAACCAGGGGGGCTGGCGAAAAACTGTTTTTT. It yields the protein CASRTRGAGEKLFF.

This clone was detected only once. The chain's CDR3 is CASTAGMRDYEQYF. CDR3 nucleotide sequence: TGTGCCAGCACCGCGGGTATGCGGGACTACGAGCAGTACTTC. V is TRBV5-5 and J is TRBJ2-7; TRBD2 might be the D (6 bases). Germline loops: CDR1 SGHKS, CDR2 YYEKEE (reference sequence). The CDR3 has 14 residues. V lost 6 bases, J lost 3 bases, and 16 bases lay in between.

V and J are TRBV30 and TRBJ1-2, with TRBD1 matching 11 bases. V was pared by 2 bases and J by 4 bases, with 6 bases of the junction left unmatched. Germline-derived CDR1 and CDR2 are GTSNPN and SVGIG (reference sequence). This CDR3 region has 15 residues. CDR3 in amino acids: CAWSRDRGASYGYTF. Here the CDR3 DNA reads TGTGCCTGGAGTAGGGACAGGGGGGCCTCCTATGGCTACACCTTC. Variable domain in full (rest from reference TRBV30 and TRBJ1-2): SQTIHQWPATLVQPVGSPLSLECTVEGTSNPNLYWYRQAAGRGLQLLFYSVGIGQISSEVPQNLSASRPQDRQFILSSKKLLLSDSGFYLCAWSRDRGASYGYTFGSGTRLTVV.

The DNA for the CDR3 is TGTGCCAGCAGCTTAGACTTCCCAGGGGGAGATTCACCCCTCCACTTT. This translates into CASSLDFPGGDSPLHF. The chain couples TRBV7-9 to TRBJ1-6; 7 bases agree with TRBD1. Germline values: CDR1 SEHNR, CDR2 FQNEAQ (reference sequence). CDR3 size: 16 residues. V lost 1 base, J lost 8 bases, and 8 bases stayed unmatched.

The chain uses TRBV6-5 and TRBJ1-1, with a weak D call TRBD1 (5 bases). Germline V lookup: CDR1 MNHEY, CDR2 SVGAGI. The CDR3 is made up of 13 amino acids. V was clipped by 6 bases and J by 1 base, with 9 bases between them. The DNA of the CDR3 is TGTGCCAGCAGATTTGGACAGAACACTGAAGCTTTCTTT. Translation: CASRFGQNTEAFF.

The chain links TRBV7-9 to TRBJ2-7; the D gene is possibly TRBD2 (6 bases). There are 17 residues in the CDR3. Germline loops: CDR1 SEHNR, CDR2 FQNEAQ (reference sequence). V lost 2 bases to trimming and J lost 4 bases, with 21 bases between them. CDR3 DNA sequence: TGTGCCAGCAGCTTACCGTCTGGCGGGACTCGTACTTACGAGCAGTACTTC. It yields the protein CASSLPSGGTRTYEQYF.